The 26 T cell receptor beta chains below all came from one sample that was sequenced in a study of cytomegalovirus exposure and HLA in healthy donors. Amplification used 60 Vbeta primers and 13 Jbeta primers. The assay was immunoSEQ multiplex PCR, and TCRdb's table has in-frame clones only and misses some. The table lists fewer than 200,000 clones, approximately 72% of them singletons, with 2% to 2.5% in the top ten. The sequencing sample was made of PBMCs. The origin of the receptors is a human donor in good health.

The chain links TRBV5-1 to TRBJ2-3; 9 bases are shared with TRBD1. V gave up 9 bases and J gave up 0 bases; unmatched junction bases: 8. Germline loops: CDR1 SGHRS, CDR2 YFSETQ. This CDR3 comprises 15 residues. The CDR3 DNA is TGCGCCACCCAGTGGACAGGGGTGAGCACAGATACGCAGTATTTT. Protein product: CATQWTGVSTDTQYF.

The J gene is TRBJ1-2, the V gene TRBV7-2; no clear D gene. The CDR3 is 15 amino acids. The germline V and J ends were trimmed by 2 bases and 7 bases, with 17 bases remaining between them. Germline-derived CDR1 and CDR2 are SGHTA and FQGNSA. The CDR3, as DNA: TGTGCCAGCAGCTTATACTCTATTTCCCCCGGTGGCTACACCTTC. It codes for CASSLYSISPGGYTF.

This rearrangement joins TRBV5-1 to TRBJ2-7, with 8 bases lining up with TRBD1. From germline, CDR1 is SGHRS and CDR2 YFSETQ. This CDR3 contains 16 residues. The ends lost 0 bases at V and 3 bases at J; junction bases unmatched: 8. The CDR3 nucleotides are TGCGCCAGCAGCTTGGGGGGTCAGGGGGCTGTCTACGAGCAGTACTTC. Amino acids: CASSLGGQGAVYEQYF.

V is TRBV7-2 and J is TRBJ1-6, with no clear D. CDR1 is SGHTA and CDR2 is FQGNSA in the germline V gene. The CDR3 spans 16 residues. Trimming took off 1 base at V and 0 bases at J, with 7 bases between the two ends. In DNA, the CDR3 is TGTGCCAGCAGCTTAGTTGCGGGCTCCTATAATTCACCCCTCCACTTT. Encoded protein: CASSLVAGSYNSPLHF.

This clone was counted only a few times. The chain has TRBV6-6 and TRBJ1-2, with a possible D match to TRBD1 (6 bases). The V gene's germline CDR1 is MNHNY and CDR2 SVGAGI (reference sequence). V was shortened by 6 bases and J by 10 bases, with 15 bases between the two germline ends. CDR3 length: 12 residues. CDR3 bases: TGTGCCAGCAGCCATTACAGGGTTTTCTACACCTTC. This encodes CASSHYRVFYTF.

The chain links TRBV2 to TRBJ2-1, with 9 nucleotides matching TRBD2. The CDR3 sequence is 16 residues long. The germline CDR1 and CDR2 sequences are SNHLY and FYNNEI. J lost 2 bases, V lost 2 bases, and 4 bases had no gene match. The CDR3 loop is CASSESGTSPYNEQFF. Written as DNA, the CDR3 is TGTGCCAGCAGTGAATCCGGGACTAGCCCCTACAATGAGCAGTTCTTC.

The chain has TRBV5-8 and TRBJ1-2; 7 nucleotides align to TRBD1. Germline V gene lookup returns CDR1 SGHTS and CDR2 YDEGEE. This CDR3 contains 18 residues. With V trimmed by 1 base and J by 1 base, 13 bases remained unmatched. The CDR3 region is CASSLTHSGTAINYGYTF. The CDR3 DNA follows: TGTGCCAGCAGCTTGACTCACTCCGGGACAGCGATTAACTATGGCTACACCTTC.

The chain combines TRBV5-3 with TRBJ1-1, with D tentatively TRBD1 (6 bases). TRBV5-3 is annotated as an ORF whose role is uncertain. V was shortened by 5 bases and J by 0 bases, with 14 bases between the two germline ends. The CDR3 extends over 15 amino acids. The CDR3 loop reads CARSSRTALNTEAFF. The CDR3 nucleotides read TGTGCCAGAAGTTCCAGGACAGCCCTGAACACTGAAGCTTTCTTT.

V gene TRBV7-8 combines with J gene TRBJ1-2; the D gene is possibly TRBD1 (6 bases). In germline, CDR1 is SGHVS, CDR2 FQNEAQ. V was pared by 4 bases and J by 0 bases, with 9 bases between. CDR3 size: 14 residues. The CDR3 region is CASSSTGSNYGYTF. For the CDR3, the DNA is TGTGCCAGCAGCTCAACAGGGTCTAACTATGGCTACACCTTC.

The rearrangement joins TRBV6-5 to TRBJ2-3, with D uncertain. CDR1 is MNHEY and CDR2 is SVGAGI in the germline V gene. V lost 2 bases, J lost 0 bases, and 3 bases lay in between. The CDR3 runs 13 residues. CDR3 sequence reads: CASSYLSTDTQYF. As DNA, the CDR3 is TGTGCCAGCAGTTACCTCAGCACAGATACGCAGTATTTT.

V gene TRBV11-3 combines with J gene TRBJ2-5; D gene uncertain. CDR1 and CDR2 from the germline V gene are SGHNT and YENEEA. Deletions cut 5 bases from V and 2 bases from J, with 9 bases between. The CDR3 totals 13 residues. The CDR3 nucleotides read TGTGCCAGCAGCGGAACGAGGCAAGAGACCCAGTACTTC. Protein product: CASSGTRQETQYF.

This clone was recorded a few times. This rearrangement joins TRBV7-8 to TRBJ1-2; D may be TRBD1 (5 bases). The CDR3 covers 14 residues. Per germline, CDR1 SGHVS and CDR2 FQNEAQ. V was cut by 3 bases and J by 8 bases, with 16 bases left in between. CDR3 in DNA: TGTGCCAGCAGCTTGGGACTGGGCGGAAGGGGCTACACCTTC. This encodes CASSLGLGGRGYTF.

The V call is TRBV4-3, the J call TRBJ1-1; a weak D match, TRBD1 (5 bases). V lost 2 bases and J lost 0, with 7 bases in between. The germline gives CDR1 LGHNA, CDR2 YSLEER. The CDR3 contains 14 residues. The CDR3 nucleotides are TGCGCCAGCAGCCAACCAGGGCTGAACACTGAAGCTTTCTTT. This gives the protein CASSQPGLNTEAFF.

CDR3 sequence (DNA): TGTGCCAGCAGTTACTCCGAGCGTGAAAAACTGTTTTTT. Protein sequence: CASSYSEREKLFF. V usage is TRBV6-6 and J usage is TRBJ1-4, with D hard to call. The germline gives CDR1 MNHNY, CDR2 SVGAGI (reference sequence). V was pared by 0 bases and J by 7 bases, with 6 bases between. The length of the CDR3 is 13 residues.

As DNA, the CDR3 is TGTGCCAGTAGTATAGGGGCAGGGAGCGGGGGGAATGAGCAGTTCTTC. Protein sequence: CASSIGAGSGGNEQFF. The chain recombines TRBV19 with TRBJ2-1, with 9 bases matching TRBD2. Germline V gene data show CDR1 as LNHDA and CDR2 as SQIVND (reference sequence). The V gene end was trimmed by 1 base and the J gene end by 7 bases; junction bases not matched to a gene: 8. The CDR3 consists of 16 residues.

This clone has just a few counts. V and J are TRBV5-1 and TRBJ2-2; 9 bases agree with TRBD2. Germline CDR1 SGHRS, CDR2 YFSETQ. V lost 7 bases, J lost 4 bases, and 8 bases stayed unmatched. The CDR3 consists of 15 residues. In DNA, the CDR3 is TGCGCCAGCGGAAAAGCGGGGGGAGGCACCGGGGAGCTGTTTTTT. Its protein is CASGKAGGGTGELFF.

The V call is TRBV5-1, the J call TRBJ2-1; 8 bases agree with TRBD2. The CDR3 runs to 16 residues. V lost 0 bases, J lost 15 bases, and 17 bases stayed unmatched. Germline V gene data show CDR1 as SGHRS and CDR2 as YFSETQ. The DNA of the CDR3 is TGCGCCAGCAGCTTGGAGGCGGGGGGTGTTGGGCGAGCAACGTTCTTC. Amino acids: CASSLEAGGVGRATFF.

The chain links TRBV5-6 to TRBJ2-5, with D perhaps TRBD2 (5 bases). The CDR3 is made up of 13 amino acids. Germline V gene sequence: CDR1 SGHDT, CDR2 YYEEEE. V was clipped by 2 bases and J by 4 bases, with 9 bases between them. The CDR3: CASSFTRTETQYF. CDR3 DNA sequence: TGTGCCAGCAGCTTCACTAGAACAGAGACCCAGTACTTC.

The chain has TRBV7-3 and TRBJ1-6, with 7 bases lining up with TRBD1. Trimming took 5 bases from V and 10 from J; bases not matched to a gene: 11. Germline-derived CDR1 and CDR2 are SGHTA and FQGTGA. CDR3 length: 15 residues. CDR3 DNA: TGTGCCAGCAGCCCCACACAGGGGCCGGGGTCACCCCTCCACTTT. Its translation is CASSPTQGPGSPLHF.

V usage is TRBV9 and J usage is TRBJ1-2; TRBD1 is a possible D gene (5 bases). Trimming took off 6 bases at V and 5 bases at J, with 17 bases between the two ends. The CDR3 runs to 14 residues. Germline values: CDR1 SGDLS, CDR2 YYNGEE. CDR3 in DNA: TGTGCCAGCACCTCCGGGGGGGGAGAATATGGCTACACCTTC. Protein product: CASTSGGGEYGYTF.

This chain uses TRBV9 with TRBJ2-2; possible D gene TRBD1, 6 bases. The V end lost 4 bases, the J end lost 0 bases, and 16 bases lay between the germline ends. The CDR3 runs 17 residues. Germline V gene lookup returns CDR1 SGDLS and CDR2 YYNGEE. The DNA of the CDR3 is TGTGCCAGCAGCAATCCCCGGGGACAAGCGAACACCGGGGAGCTGTTTTTT. This gives the protein CASSNPRGQANTGELFF.

The chain links TRBV5-8 to TRBJ1-1; 10 bases align to TRBD1. Germline V gives CDR1 SGHTS, CDR2 YDEGEE. The CDR3 runs to 16 residues. The junction had 6 bases not matched to a gene; V was cut back by 3 bases and J by 1 base. The chain's CDR3 is CASSYPDRGQNTEAFF. The CDR3 coding sequence is TGTGCCAGCAGCTACCCCGACAGGGGGCAGAACACTGAAGCTTTCTTT.

This clone was counted between two and nine times. This CDR3 is CASSLARGAGQPQHF. The CDR3 DNA reads TGTGCCAGCAGCCTGGCTCGGGGGGCTGGTCAGCCCCAGCATTTT. The chain joins TRBV2 to TRBJ1-5, with D possibly TRBD1 on 6 matching bases. This CDR3 has 15 residues. Per the germline V gene, CDR1 is SNHLY and CDR2 is FYNNEI. The V end lost 6 bases, the J end lost 6 bases, and 18 bases lay between the germline ends.

The table lists this clone with a few counts. The chain uses TRBV15 and TRBJ2-3, with a tentative D call TRBD1 (5 bases). The V gene lost 7 bases and the J gene lost 5 bases, with 13 bases spanning the gap. Looked up from germline, CDR1 is LNHNV and CDR2 is YYDKDF (reference sequence). The length of the CDR3 is 13 residues. The CDR3 sequence is CATKGVTGDTQYF. The CDR3 DNA is TGTGCCACCAAAGGGGTTACGGGAGATACGCAGTATTTT.

This sequence joins TRBV19 and TRBJ1-1, with 7 bases aligning to TRBD1. The CDR3 covers 14 residues. V was clipped by 7 bases and J by 4 bases; unmatched bases: 9. In germline, CDR1 is LNHDA, CDR2 SQIVND (reference sequence). The CDR3 sequence: CASTTDRVGTEAFF. The CDR3 DNA follows: TGTGCCAGTACCACTGACAGGGTTGGCACTGAAGCTTTCTTT.

V gene TRBV12-5 combines with J gene TRBJ1-5; D is possibly TRBD1 (5 bases). This CDR3 comprises 15 residues. CDR1 is LGHNT, CDR2 FRNRAP, per germline. Trimming removed 1 base at V and 4 bases at J, with 11 bases between. In nucleotides, the CDR3 is TGTGCTAGTGGTTTGGAGGGGATCGTGAATCAGCCCCAGCATTTT. Protein product: CASGLEGIVNQPQHF.